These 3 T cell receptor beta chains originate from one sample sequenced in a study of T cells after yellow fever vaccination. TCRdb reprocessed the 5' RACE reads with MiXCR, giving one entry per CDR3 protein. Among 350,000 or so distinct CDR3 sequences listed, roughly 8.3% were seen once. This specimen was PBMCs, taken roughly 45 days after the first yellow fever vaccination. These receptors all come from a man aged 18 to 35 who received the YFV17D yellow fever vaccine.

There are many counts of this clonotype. As DNA, the CDR3 is TGTGCCAGCTCACGACAGATTAGCGGGGGGGCCACAGATACGCAGTATTTT. Amino acid sequence: CASSRQISGGATDTQYF. The chain combines TRBV18 with TRBJ2-3; 11 bases fit TRBD2. V lost 4 bases to trimming and J lost 2 bases; unmatched junction nucleotides: 8. The length of the CDR3 is 17 residues. Looked up from germline, CDR1 is KGHSH and CDR2 is LQKENI. Complete variable domain (other parts from reference TRBV18 and TRBJ2-3): NAGVMQNPRHLVRRRGQEARLRCSPMKGHSHVYWYRQLPEEGLKFMVYLQKENIIDESGMPKERFSAEFPKEGPSILRIQQVVRGDSAAYFCASSRQISGGATDTQYFGPGTRLTVL.

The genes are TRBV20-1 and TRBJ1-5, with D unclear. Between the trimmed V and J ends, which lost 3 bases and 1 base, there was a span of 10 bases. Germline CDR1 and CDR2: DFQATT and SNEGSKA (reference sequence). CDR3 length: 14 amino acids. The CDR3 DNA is TGCAGTGCTAGTATAGGGAACAGCAATCAGCCCCAGCATTTT. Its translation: CSASIGNSNQPQHF.

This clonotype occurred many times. As DNA, the CDR3 is TGTGCCAGCAGCCACGGCGGCTATAGCACAGATACGCAGTATTTT. It specifies CASSHGGYSTDTQYF. The gene calls are TRBV11-3 and TRBJ2-3; D is undetermined. Germline V gene lookup returns CDR1 SGHNT and CDR2 YENEEA. The CDR3 runs to 15 residues. The V gene lost 5 bases and the J gene lost 0 bases, with 12 bases spanning the gap.